This is a list of T cell receptor beta chains from one sample in a study of blood T cell repertoires in COVID-19. The assay was immunoSEQ multiplex PCR, and TCRdb's table has in-frame clones only and misses some. The sample shows about 120,000 clones, almost 90% of them seen only once. Sequencing was carried out using peripheral blood. These receptors came from a woman between 55 and 75 years old with COVID-19, enrolled during active disease. Both conserved end residues are part of each CDR3. Each record gives: clone size, V gene, J gene, D gene, CDR3 protein, CDR3 DNA. D genes are given only for firm matches. For some rows the clone size is stated as once, few or many, or as a class when expanded; others skip it.

.,TRBV4-3,TRBJ1-6,.,CASSPEGVGARRGGPLHF,TGCGCCAGCAGCCCAGAAGGCGTCGGGGCCCGTAGGGGGGGACCCCTCCACTTT
.,TRBV19,TRBJ1-1,.,CASSSRTALEAFF,TGTGCCAGTAGTTCTCGGACAGCACTAGAAGCTTTCTTT
.,TRBV7-7,TRBJ2-3,.,CASSNSVRDTSTDTQYF,TGTGCCAGCAGCAATTCGGTCCGGGATACTAGCACAGATACGCAGTATTTT
.,TRBV5-1,TRBJ2-5,.,CASSFDRLGGETQYF,TGCGCCAGCAGCTTCGACAGGTTAGGTGGTGAGACCCAGTACTTC
.,TRBV10-3,TRBJ1-2,TRBD1,CAIRYGTGDYGYTF,TGTGCCATCAGATACGGGACAGGGGACTATGGCTACACCTTC
.,TRBV28,TRBJ1-5,TRBD1,CASSLGMTGENQPQHF,TGTGCCAGCAGTTTAGGTATGACAGGGGAGAATCAGCCCCAGCATTTT
.,TRBV2,TRBJ1-4,TRBD1,CASTSRTGGAEKLFF,TGTGCCAGCACCTCACGGACAGGTGGTGCTGAAAAACTGTTTTTT
once,TRBV6-1,TRBJ1-2,.,CASSEMLGQNYGYTF,TGTGCCAGCAGTGAAATGCTAGGACAGAACTATGGCTACACCTTC
.,TRBV7-3,TRBJ2-2,.,CASSLSQGGFQKSGELFF,TGTGCCAGCAGCTTAAGTCAGGGAGGTTTCCAAAAGTCCGGGGAGCTGTTTTTT
once,TRBV5-1,TRBJ2-7,TRBD1,CASKGQGSAYEQYF,TGCGCCAGCAAAGGACAGGGGTCCGCCTACGAGCAGTACTTC
.,TRBV19,TRBJ1-6,.,CASSSLLDRGVLPLHF,TGTGCCAGTAGTTCTCTCTTGGATCGAGGTGTATTACCCCTCCACTTT
.,TRBV18,TRBJ2-3,TRBD2,CASSPLAGSTDTQYF,TGTGCCAGCTCGCCACTAGCGGGGTCCACAGATACGCAGTATTTT
.,TRBV4-3,TRBJ1-2,TRBD1,CASSQVGDRDSGYTF,TGCGCCAGCAGCCAAGTCGGGGACAGGGACTCTGGCTACACCTTC
.,TRBV19,TRBJ1-3,.,CASSDNSGNTIYF,TGTGCCAGTTCGGACAACTCTGGAAACACCATATATTTT
.,TRBV9,TRBJ2-7,TRBD2,CASSVDGGEPPYEQYF,TGTGCCAGCAGCGTAGACGGGGGGGAACCCCCCTACGAGCAGTACTTC
.,TRBV11-2,TRBJ2-1,.,CASSFTSQDSEQFF,TGTGCCAGCAGCTTTACTTCGCAGGACAGTGAGCAGTTCTTC
.,TRBV6-2/TRBV6-3,TRBJ2-7,.,CASSYSGAVPSYEQYF,TGTGCCAGCAGTTACTCTGGCGCGGTCCCATCCTACGAGCAGTACTTC